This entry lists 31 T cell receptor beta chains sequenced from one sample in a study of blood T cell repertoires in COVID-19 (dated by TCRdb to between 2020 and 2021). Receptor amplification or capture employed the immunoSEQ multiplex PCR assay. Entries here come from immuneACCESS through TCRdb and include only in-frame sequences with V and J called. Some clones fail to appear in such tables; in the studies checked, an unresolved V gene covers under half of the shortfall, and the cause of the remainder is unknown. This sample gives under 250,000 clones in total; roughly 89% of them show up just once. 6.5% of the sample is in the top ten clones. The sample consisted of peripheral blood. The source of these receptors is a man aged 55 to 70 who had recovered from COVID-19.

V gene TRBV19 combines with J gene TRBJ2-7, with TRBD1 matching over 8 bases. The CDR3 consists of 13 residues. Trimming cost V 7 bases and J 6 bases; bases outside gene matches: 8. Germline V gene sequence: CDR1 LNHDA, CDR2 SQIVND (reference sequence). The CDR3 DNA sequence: TGTGCCAGTACCCTTCGACAGGGGCTCGAGCAGTACTTC. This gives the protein CASTLRQGLEQYF.

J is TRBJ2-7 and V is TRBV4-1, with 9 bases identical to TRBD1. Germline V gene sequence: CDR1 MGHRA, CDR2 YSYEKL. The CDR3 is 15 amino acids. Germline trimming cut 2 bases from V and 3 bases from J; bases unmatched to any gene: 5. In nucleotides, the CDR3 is TGCGCCAGCAGCCAACCGGGACAGGGTCTCTACGAGCAGTACTTC. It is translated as CASSQPGQGLYEQYF.

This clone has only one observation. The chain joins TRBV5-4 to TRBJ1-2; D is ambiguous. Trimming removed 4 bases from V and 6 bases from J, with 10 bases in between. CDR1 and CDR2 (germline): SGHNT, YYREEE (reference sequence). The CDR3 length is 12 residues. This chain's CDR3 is CASSRGGNGYTF. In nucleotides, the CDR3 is TGTGCCAGCAGCCGGGGTGGAAATGGCTACACCTTC.

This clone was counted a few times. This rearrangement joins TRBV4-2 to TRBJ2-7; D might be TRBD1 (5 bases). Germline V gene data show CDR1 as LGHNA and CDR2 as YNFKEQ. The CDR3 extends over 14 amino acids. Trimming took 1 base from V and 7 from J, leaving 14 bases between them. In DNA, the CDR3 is TGTGCCAGCAGCCAAGGGACATCCTTTAGGGAGCAGTACTTC. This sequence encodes CASSQGTSFREQYF.

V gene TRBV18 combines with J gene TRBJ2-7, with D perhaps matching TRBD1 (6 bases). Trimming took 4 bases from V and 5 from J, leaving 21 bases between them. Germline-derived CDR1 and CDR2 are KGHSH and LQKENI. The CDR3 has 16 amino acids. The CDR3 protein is CASSRGIQGGNHEQYF. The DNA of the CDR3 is TGTGCCAGCTCACGGGGGATACAGGGTGGGAACCACGAGCAGTACTTC.

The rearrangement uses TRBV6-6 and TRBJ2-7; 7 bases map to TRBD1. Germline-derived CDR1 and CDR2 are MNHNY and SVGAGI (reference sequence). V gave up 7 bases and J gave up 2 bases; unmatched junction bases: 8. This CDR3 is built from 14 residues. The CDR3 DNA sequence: TGTGCCAGCACCTCCCGGGACAGCACCTACGAGCAGTACTTC. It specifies CASTSRDSTYEQYF.

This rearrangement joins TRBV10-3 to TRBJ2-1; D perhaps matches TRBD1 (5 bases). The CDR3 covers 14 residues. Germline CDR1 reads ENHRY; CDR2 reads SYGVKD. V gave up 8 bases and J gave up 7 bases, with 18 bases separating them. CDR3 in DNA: TGTGCCATCGGAGCCATAACAGGTTTTAATGAGCAGTTCTTC. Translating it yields CAIGAITGFNEQFF.

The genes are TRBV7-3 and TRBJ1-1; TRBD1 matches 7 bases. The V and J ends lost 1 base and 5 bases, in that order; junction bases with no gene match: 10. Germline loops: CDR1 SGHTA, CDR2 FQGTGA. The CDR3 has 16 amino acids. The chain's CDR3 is CASSLNPGTVRTEAFF. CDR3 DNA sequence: TGTGCCAGCAGCTTAAATCCCGGGACAGTACGGACTGAAGCTTTCTTT.

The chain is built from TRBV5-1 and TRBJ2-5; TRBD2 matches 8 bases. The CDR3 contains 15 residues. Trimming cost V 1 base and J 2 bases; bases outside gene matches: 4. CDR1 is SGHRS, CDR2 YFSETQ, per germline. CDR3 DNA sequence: TGCGCCAGCAGCTTGCCCCTAGCGGGTCAAGAGACCCAGTACTTC. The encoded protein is CASSLPLAGQETQYF.

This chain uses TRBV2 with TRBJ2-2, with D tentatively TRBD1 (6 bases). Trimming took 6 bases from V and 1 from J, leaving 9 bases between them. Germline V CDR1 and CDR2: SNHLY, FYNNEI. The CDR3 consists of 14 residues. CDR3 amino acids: CASRQGENTGELFF. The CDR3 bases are TGTGCCAGCAGACAGGGAGAGAACACCGGGGAGCTGTTTTTT.

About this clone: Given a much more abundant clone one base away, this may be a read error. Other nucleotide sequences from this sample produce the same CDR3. As DNA, the CDR3 is TGCGCCAGCAGCCCCCTAGACAGGAACACCGGGGAGCTGTTTTTT. Translation gives CASSPLDRNTGELFF. The chain has TRBV5-1 and TRBJ2-2; a weak D match, TRBD1 (5 bases). Germline assignment: CDR1 SGHRS and CDR2 YFSETQ. V shed 4 bases and J shed 1 base, with 11 bases lying between them. CDR3 length: 15 amino acids.

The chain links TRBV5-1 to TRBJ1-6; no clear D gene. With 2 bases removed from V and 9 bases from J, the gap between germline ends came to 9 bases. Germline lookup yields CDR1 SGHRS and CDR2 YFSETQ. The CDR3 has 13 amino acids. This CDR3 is CASSFGGSSPLHF. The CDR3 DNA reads TGCGCCAGCAGCTTCGGAGGGTCTTCACCCCTCCACTTT.

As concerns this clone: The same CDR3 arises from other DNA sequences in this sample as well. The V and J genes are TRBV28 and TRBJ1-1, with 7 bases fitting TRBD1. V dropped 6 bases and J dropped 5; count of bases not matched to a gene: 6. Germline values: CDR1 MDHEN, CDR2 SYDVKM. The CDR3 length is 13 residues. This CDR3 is CASRRQGGTEAFF. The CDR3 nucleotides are TGTGCCAGCAGGCGGCAGGGGGGAACTGAAGCTTTCTTT.

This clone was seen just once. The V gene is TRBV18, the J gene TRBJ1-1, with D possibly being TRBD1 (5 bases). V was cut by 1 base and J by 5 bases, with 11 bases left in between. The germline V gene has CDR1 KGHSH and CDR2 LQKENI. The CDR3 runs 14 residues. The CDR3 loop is CASSPLSGRTEAFF. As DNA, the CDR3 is TGTGCCAGCTCACCACTTTCAGGGAGGACTGAAGCTTTCTTT.

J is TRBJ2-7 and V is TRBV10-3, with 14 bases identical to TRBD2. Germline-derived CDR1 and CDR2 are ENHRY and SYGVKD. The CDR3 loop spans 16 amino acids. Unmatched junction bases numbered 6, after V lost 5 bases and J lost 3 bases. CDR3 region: CAISSPGLAGGYEQYF. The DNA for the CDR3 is TGTGCCATCAGTTCCCCTGGACTAGCGGGAGGCTACGAGCAGTACTTC.

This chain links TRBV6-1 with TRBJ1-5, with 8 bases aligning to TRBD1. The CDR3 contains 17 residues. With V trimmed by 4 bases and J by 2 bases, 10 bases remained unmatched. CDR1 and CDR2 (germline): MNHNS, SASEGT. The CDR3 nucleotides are TGTGCCAGCAGTGGCCAGGAGACAGGGGTTGGCAATCAGCCCCAGCATTTT. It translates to CASSGQETGVGNQPQHF.

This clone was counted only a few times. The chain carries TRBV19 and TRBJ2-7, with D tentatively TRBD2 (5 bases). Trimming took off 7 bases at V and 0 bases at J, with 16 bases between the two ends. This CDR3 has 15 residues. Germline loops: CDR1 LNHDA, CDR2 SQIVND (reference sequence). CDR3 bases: TGTGCCAGTATGGGCCGTGAACGGGGCTCCTACGAGCAGTACTTC. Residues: CASMGRERGSYEQYF.

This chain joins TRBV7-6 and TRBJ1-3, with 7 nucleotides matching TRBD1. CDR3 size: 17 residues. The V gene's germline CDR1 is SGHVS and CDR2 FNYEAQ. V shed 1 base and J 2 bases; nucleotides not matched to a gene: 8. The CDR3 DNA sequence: TGTGCCAGCAGCTTAGTATCGAGGGGGCAGGCTGGAAACACCATATATTTT. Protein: CASSLVSRGQAGNTIYF.

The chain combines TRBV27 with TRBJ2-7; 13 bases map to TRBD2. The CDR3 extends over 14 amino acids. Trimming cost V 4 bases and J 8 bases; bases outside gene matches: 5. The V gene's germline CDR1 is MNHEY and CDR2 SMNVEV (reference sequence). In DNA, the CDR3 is TGTGCCAGCAGTTCAACTAGCGGGAGGGTAAAGCAGTACTTC. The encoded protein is CASSSTSGRVKQYF.

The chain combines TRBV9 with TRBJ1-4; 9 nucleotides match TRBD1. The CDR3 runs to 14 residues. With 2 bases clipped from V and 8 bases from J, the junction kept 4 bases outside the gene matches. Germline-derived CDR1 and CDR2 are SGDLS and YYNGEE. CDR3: CASSVGQGFEKLFF. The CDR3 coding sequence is TGTGCCAGCAGCGTGGGACAGGGATTCGAAAAACTGTTTTTT.

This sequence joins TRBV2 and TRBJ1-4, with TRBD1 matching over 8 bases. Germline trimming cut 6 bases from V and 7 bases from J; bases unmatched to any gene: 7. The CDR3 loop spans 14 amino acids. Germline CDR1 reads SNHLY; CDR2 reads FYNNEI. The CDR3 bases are TGTGCCAGCAGCCGACAGGGGATTTTTGAAAAACTGTTTTTT. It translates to CASSRQGIFEKLFF.

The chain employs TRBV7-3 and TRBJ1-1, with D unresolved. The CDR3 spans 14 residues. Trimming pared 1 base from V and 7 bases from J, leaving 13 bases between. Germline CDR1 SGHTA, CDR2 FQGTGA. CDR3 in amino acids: CASSLKGSRGEAFF. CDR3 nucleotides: TGTGCCAGCAGCTTAAAAGGGAGCCGGGGTGAAGCTTTCTTT.

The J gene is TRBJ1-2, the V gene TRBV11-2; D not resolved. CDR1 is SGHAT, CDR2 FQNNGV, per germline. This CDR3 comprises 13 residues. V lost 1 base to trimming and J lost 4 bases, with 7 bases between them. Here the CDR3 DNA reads TGTGCCAGCAGCTTAGTCAGTTCCTATGGCTACACCTTC. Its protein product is CASSLVSSYGYTF.

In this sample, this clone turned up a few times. CDR3: CASSWTGANYGYTF. The CDR3 DNA reads TGTGCCAGCAGCTGGACAGGCGCTAACTATGGCTACACCTTC. This sequence joins TRBV6-2 or TRBV6-3 and TRBJ1-2; 7 bases agree with TRBD1. Germline CDR1 and CDR2: MNHEY and SVGEGT. The CDR3 extends over 14 amino acids. V trimming: 6 bases; J trimming: 0 bases; junction bases outside the gene matches: 4.

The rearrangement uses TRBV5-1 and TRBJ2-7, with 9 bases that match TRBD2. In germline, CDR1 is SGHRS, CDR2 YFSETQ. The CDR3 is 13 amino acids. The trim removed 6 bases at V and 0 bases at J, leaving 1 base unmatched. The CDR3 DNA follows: TGCGCCAGCAATAGCGGGAGCTCCTACGAGCAGTACTTC. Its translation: CASNSGSSYEQYF. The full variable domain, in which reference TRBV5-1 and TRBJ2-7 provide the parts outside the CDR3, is KAGVTQTPRYLIKTRGQQVTLSCSPISGHRSVSWYQQTPGQGLQFLFEYFSETQRNKGNFPGRFSGRQFSNSRSEMNVSTLELGDSALYLCASNSGSSYEQYFGPGTRLTVT.

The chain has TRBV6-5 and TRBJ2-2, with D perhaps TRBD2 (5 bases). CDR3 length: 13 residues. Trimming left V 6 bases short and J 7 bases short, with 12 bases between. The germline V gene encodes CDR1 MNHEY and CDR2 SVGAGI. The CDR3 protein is CASSGELGGELFF. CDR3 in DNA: TGTGCCAGCAGCGGGGAACTCGGCGGGGAGCTGTTTTTT.

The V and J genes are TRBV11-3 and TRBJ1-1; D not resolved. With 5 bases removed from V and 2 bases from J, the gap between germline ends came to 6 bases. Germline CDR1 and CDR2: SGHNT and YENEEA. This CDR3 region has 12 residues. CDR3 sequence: CASSPGNTEAFF. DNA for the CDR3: TGTGCCAGCAGCCCGGGTAACACTGAAGCTTTCTTT. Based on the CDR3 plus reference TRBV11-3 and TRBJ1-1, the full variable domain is EAGVVQSPRYKIIEKKQPVAFWCNPISGHNTLYWYLQNLGQGPELLIRYENEEAVDDSQLPKDRFSAERLKGVDSTLKIQPAELGDSAVYLCASSPGNTEAFFGQGTRLTVV.

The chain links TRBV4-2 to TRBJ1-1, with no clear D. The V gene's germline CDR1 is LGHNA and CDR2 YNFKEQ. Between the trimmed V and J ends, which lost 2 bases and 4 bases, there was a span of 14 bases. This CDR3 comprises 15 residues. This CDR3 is CASSQNPGIGTEAFF. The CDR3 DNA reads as TGTGCCAGCAGCCAAAACCCGGGGATCGGCACTGAAGCTTTCTTT.

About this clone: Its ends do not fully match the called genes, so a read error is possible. The CDR3 DNA sequence: TGTGTCAGCAGGGGACAGAGGACCTACGAGCAGTACTTC. It yields the protein CVSRGQRTYEQYF. This chain uses TRBV6-5 with TRBJ2-7; 7 nucleotides line up with TRBD1. The V gene's germline CDR1 is MNHEY and CDR2 SVGAGI. The CDR3 sequence is 13 residues long.

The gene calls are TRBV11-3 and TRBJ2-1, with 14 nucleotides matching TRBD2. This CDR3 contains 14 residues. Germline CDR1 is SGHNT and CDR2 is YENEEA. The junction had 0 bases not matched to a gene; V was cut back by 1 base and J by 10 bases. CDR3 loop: CASSLGLAGGEQFF. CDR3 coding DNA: TGTGCCAGCAGCTTAGGACTAGCGGGGGGGGAGCAGTTCTTC. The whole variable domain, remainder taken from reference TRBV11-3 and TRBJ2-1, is EAGVVQSPRYKIIEKKQPVAFWCNPISGHNTLYWYLQNLGQGPELLIRYENEEAVDDSQLPKDRFSAERLKGVDSTLKIQPAELGDSAVYLCASSLGLAGGEQFFGPGTRLTVL.

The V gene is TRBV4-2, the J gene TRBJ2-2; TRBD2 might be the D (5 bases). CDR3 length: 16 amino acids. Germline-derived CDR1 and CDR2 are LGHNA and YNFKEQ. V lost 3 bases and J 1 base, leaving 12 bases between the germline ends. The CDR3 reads CASSQEVWGNTGELFF. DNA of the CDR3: TGTGCCAGCAGCCAGGAGGTATGGGGGAACACCGGGGAGCTGTTTTTT.